What follows are 12 T cell receptor beta chains derived from one specimen sequenced in a study of patients with pleural tuberculosis. TCRdb independently ran MiXCR on the reads; one entry per CDR3 protein. Of around 54,000 distinct CDR3 sequences listed, around 6.7% are singletons. All receptors derive from a human donor with pleural tuberculosis.

The chain recombines TRBV29-1 with TRBJ1-1; D is undetermined. Germline-derived CDR1 and CDR2 are SQVTM and ANQGSEA. The CDR3 sequence is 10 residues long. Trimming shortened V by 4 bases and J by 8 bases, and 8 bases separated the two germline ends. The CDR3 nucleotides are TGCAGCGTTGTCGTGGGAGAAGCTTTCTTT. Its translation is CSVVVGEAFF.

This clonotype was seen at least ten times. This chain connects TRBV20-1 to TRBJ2-1; D may match TRBD1 or TRBD2 (5 bases each). Deletions cut 3 bases from V and 0 bases from J, with 12 bases between. This CDR3 spans 15 amino acids. Looked up from germline, CDR1 is DFQATT and CDR2 is SNEGSKA (reference sequence). CDR3 residues: CSASYGANSYNEQFF. The CDR3 DNA reads as TGCAGTGCTAGTTACGGGGCAAACTCCTACAATGAGCAGTTCTTC.

This clonotype showed up many times. This sequence joins TRBV28 and TRBJ1-6, with D unclear. CDR1 is MDHEN, CDR2 SYDVKM, per germline. CDR3 length: 12 amino acids. The V gene lost 8 bases and the J gene lost 7 bases, with 9 bases spanning the gap. Written as DNA, the CDR3 is TGTGCCAGCGGAGATTACAATTCACCCCTCCACTTT. Its protein is CASGDYNSPLHF.

There are many counts of this clonotype. CDR3 sequence reads: CASNRGPGEAFF. The CDR3 bases are TGTGCCAGCAATAGGGGACCCGGTGAAGCTTTCTTT. The genes are TRBV14 and TRBJ1-1; D is perhaps TRBD1 (5 bases). Germline loops: CDR1 SGHDN, CDR2 FVKESK. Trimming cost V 7 bases and J 7 bases, with 13 bases left between them. The CDR3 is 12 residues long.

This clonotype was detected many times. This chain joins TRBV19 and TRBJ2-2, with a possible D match to TRBD1 (6 bases). This CDR3 is 15 amino acids long. V lost 5 bases, J lost 5 bases, and 15 bases lay in between. Germline loops: CDR1 LNHDA, CDR2 SQIVND (reference sequence). Here the CDR3 DNA reads TGTGCCAGTAGTCCACGTACAGGGCGAACCGGGGAGCTGTTTTTT. Protein: CASSPRTGRTGELFF. The full variable domain, rest sourced from reference TRBV19 and TRBJ2-2, is DGGITQSPKYLFRKEGQNVTLSCEQNLNHDAMYWYRQDPGQGLRLIYYSQIVNDFQKGDIAEGYSVSREKKESFPLTVTSAQKNPTAFYLCASSPRTGRTGELFFGEGSRLTVL.

The sample holds many counts of this clonotype. This rearrangement joins TRBV12-3 or TRBV12-4 to TRBJ1-6; D ambiguous. Trimming cost V 3 bases and J 0 bases, with 6 bases left between them. The CDR3 sequence is 15 residues long. CDR3 in amino acids: CASSFGNSYNSPLHF. CDR3 nucleotides: TGTGCCAGCAGTTTTGGGAACTCCTATAATTCACCCCTCCACTTT.

There are many counts of this clonotype. The chain has TRBV2 and TRBJ1-5; D is undetermined. CDR3 length: 13 residues. Germline CDR1 SNHLY, CDR2 FYNNEI. Deletions cut 6 bases from V and 7 bases from J, with 13 bases between. The CDR3 spells CASRMVGRQPQHF. The CDR3 region has the DNA TGTGCCAGCAGGATGGTTGGGCGACAGCCCCAGCATTTT.

Remarks on this clonotype: A much larger clone lies one base from this, so it may be a read error. The chain's CDR3 is CAGSIGQGAADTQYF. CDR3 bases: TGTGCCGGCAGCATCGGACAGGGGGCAGCAGATACGCAGTATTTT. V is TRBV12-3 or TRBV12-4 and J is TRBJ2-3; TRBD1 matches at 11 bases. This CDR3 region has 15 residues.

Notes on this clonotype: This could be a read error, since a much larger clone is one nucleotide away. This rearrangement joins TRBV12-3 or TRBV12-4 to TRBJ2-3, with no clear D. V lost 8 bases to trimming and J lost 8 bases, with 14 bases between them. The CDR3 contains 12 residues. The CDR3 loop is CASGRFPGTQYF. The CDR3 coding sequence is TGTGCCAGCGGCCGGTTCCCAGGTACGCAGTATTTT.

This rearrangement joins TRBV4-1 to TRBJ1-1; the match to TRBD1 covers 11 bases. This CDR3 is built from 13 residues. Losses at the gene ends were 10 bases for V and 4 bases for J; bases not matched to a gene: 5. CDR1 and CDR2 (germline): MGHRA, YSYEKL. The CDR3 loop is CATWDRGGTEAFF. In nucleotides, the CDR3 is TGCGCCACCTGGGACAGGGGGGGCACTGAAGCTTTCTTT.

This clonotype came up many times. The chain combines TRBV28 with TRBJ2-7; weak D call: TRBD1 (5 bases). The V and J ends lost 5 bases and 2 bases respectively, with 16 bases between them. The CDR3 is made up of 15 amino acids. Germline CDR1 and CDR2: MDHEN and SYDVKM. CDR3 nucleotides: TGTGCCAGCAGTAGCTTTCGACAGTTAACCTACGAGCAGTACTTC. Its protein product is CASSSFRQLTYEQYF.

The table lists this clonotype with many counts. V is TRBV4-2 and J is TRBJ2-1; 9 nucleotides agree with TRBD1. Germline lookup yields CDR1 LGHNA and CDR2 YNFKEQ. The ends lost 1 base at V and 2 bases at J; junction bases unmatched: 3. The CDR3 has 16 residues. CDR3 bases: TGTGCCAGCAGCCAAGGACAGGGGGTGACCTACAATGAGCAGTTCTTC. Residues: CASSQGQGVTYNEQFF.